The 18 T cell receptor beta chains below were found in one sample sequenced in a study of cytomegalovirus exposure and HLA in healthy donors. It was with 60 Vbeta and 13 Jbeta primers that the PCR ran. Generated by immunoSEQ multiplex PCR, the TCRdb table keeps only in-frame clones and is missing some. The table records approximately 97,000 clones, approximately 81% of them present only once. Sequencing was performed on PBMCs. The receptors were sampled from a woman in her 70s in good health and CMV-seropositive.

This sequence joins TRBV7-2 and TRBJ2-1, with 8 bases lining up with TRBD1. Trimming at V came to 1 base and at J to 10 bases, leaving 3 bases not matched to a gene. This CDR3 region has 13 residues. CDR1 and CDR2 (germline): SGHTA, FQGNSA. CDR3 in amino acids: CASSLEQGGEQFF. CDR3 bases: TGTGCCAGCAGCTTAGAACAGGGGGGAGAGCAGTTCTTC.

This chain joins TRBV30 and TRBJ2-3; TRBD2 might be the D (5 bases). The V end lost 1 base, the J end lost 8 bases, and 13 bases lay between the germline ends. Germline V lookup: CDR1 GTSNPN, CDR2 SVGIG (reference sequence). This CDR3 has 13 residues. The DNA for the CDR3 is TGTGCCTGGAGTGGTACGGGGAAAGCTACGCAGTATTTT. Amino acids: CAWSGTGKATQYF.

V is TRBV5-1 and J is TRBJ1-1; TRBD1 is a possible D gene (5 bases). The V gene's germline CDR1 is SGHRS and CDR2 YFSETQ. CDR3 length equals 15 residues. The V and J ends lost 3 bases and 0 bases respectively, with 12 bases between them. CDR3 DNA sequence: TGCGCCAGCAGCTGGGAAGGAGGGGTGAACACTGAAGCTTTCTTT. Translation: CASSWEGGVNTEAFF.

This chain joins TRBV5-6 and TRBJ2-1; TRBD2 might be the D (6 bases). The germline gives CDR1 SGHDT, CDR2 YYEEEE. The germline V and J ends were trimmed by 0 bases and 7 bases, with 11 bases remaining between them. The CDR3 runs 14 residues. CDR3 in amino acids: CASSLVQGGNEQFF. The DNA for the CDR3 is TGTGCCAGCAGCTTGGTTCAGGGAGGTAATGAGCAGTTCTTC.

This clone has more than one count but fewer than ten. The rearrangement uses TRBV7-2 and TRBJ2-5; tentatively, D is TRBD1 (5 bases). V shed 5 bases and J shed 5 bases, with 15 bases lying between them. The CDR3 extends over 14 amino acids. Germline V gene data show CDR1 as SGHTA and CDR2 as FQGNSA. The DNA of the CDR3 is TGTGCCAGCAGCGCCGCAGGGAAAACGGAGACCCAGTACTTC. Translation: CASSAAGKTETQYF.

This sequence joins TRBV7-9 and TRBJ2-4; 7 nucleotides align to TRBD1. V shed 5 bases and J 4 bases; nucleotides not matched to a gene: 2. CDR1 is SEHNR, CDR2 FQNEAQ, per germline (reference sequence). CDR3 size: 13 residues. This CDR3 reads CASSQDRKNIQYF. DNA of the CDR3: TGTGCCAGCAGCCAGGACAGGAAAAACATTCAGTACTTC.

The chain combines TRBV2 with TRBJ2-5, with D maybe TRBD2 (5 bases). Per the germline V gene, CDR1 is SNHLY and CDR2 is FYNNEI. The CDR3 has 15 residues. The ends were cut back, 0 bases at V and 2 bases at J, with 10 bases in the middle. As DNA, the CDR3 is TGTGCCAGCAGTGAAGCGAAGACTACTCAAGAGACCCAGTACTTC. Translated, it gives CASSEAKTTQETQYF.

The rearrangement joins TRBV2 to TRBJ1-2; D is unresolved. Germline assignment: CDR1 SNHLY and CDR2 FYNNEI. The CDR3 runs 13 residues. The ends were cut back, 5 bases at V and 4 bases at J, with 11 bases in the middle. Here the CDR3 reads CASSRRPFYGYTF. DNA of the CDR3: TGTGCCAGCAGTCGCAGGCCTTTCTATGGCTACACCTTC.

In its sample, this clone was seen a few times. The V gene is TRBV11-1, the J gene TRBJ1-1, with 7 bases aligning to TRBD1. The germline V gene has CDR1 SGHAT and CDR2 FQDESV (reference sequence). The CDR3 runs to 13 residues. Trimming removed 5 bases from V and 7 bases from J; junction bases left unmatched: 7. CDR3 in amino acids: CASSVTPGGEAFF. CDR3 DNA: TGTGCCAGCAGCGTAACCCCAGGGGGTGAAGCTTTCTTT.

This chain joins TRBV27 and TRBJ2-1; 8 bases align to TRBD1. The ends lost 6 bases at V and 2 bases at J; junction bases unmatched: 15. The CDR3 totals 18 residues. In germline, CDR1 is MNHEY, CDR2 SMNVEV (reference sequence). Here the CDR3 DNA reads TGTGCCAGCAGACCCGGGACAGGCCTCGAGGGTCCCTACAATGAGCAGTTCTTC. It specifies CASRPGTGLEGPYNEQFF.

CDR3 loop: CASSQFSAGSYNEQFF. DNA for the CDR3: TGCGCCAGCAGCCAATTTTCAGCCGGGTCCTACAATGAGCAGTTCTTC. This rearrangement joins TRBV4-1 to TRBJ2-1; D uncertain. V was shortened by 2 bases and J by 1 base, with 12 bases between the two germline ends. The CDR3 length is 16 residues. Germline V lookup: CDR1 MGHRA, CDR2 YSYEKL.

J is TRBJ1-6 and V is TRBV5-6; no clear D gene. The V end lost 1 base, the J end lost 6 bases, and 14 bases lay between the germline ends. Germline V gene lookup returns CDR1 SGHDT and CDR2 YYEEEE. CDR3 length: 16 residues. The CDR3: CASSLLKGGFNSPLHF. The DNA for the CDR3 is TGTGCCAGCAGCTTGCTTAAGGGAGGATTTAATTCACCCCTCCACTTT.

CDR3 sequence (DNA): TGCGCCAGCTCCCTAACTATTAGCACAGATACGCAGTATTTT. As protein: CASSLTISTDTQYF. The chain employs TRBV5-1 and TRBJ2-3; the D is unclear. CDR3 length: 14 residues. The germline gives CDR1 SGHRS, CDR2 YFSETQ. Trimming removed 7 bases from V and 0 bases from J, with 12 bases in between. Filled out from reference TRBV5-1 and TRBJ2-3, the complete variable domain reads KAGVTQTPRYLIKTRGQQVTLSCSPISGHRSVSWYQQTPGQGLQFLFEYFSETQRNKGNFPGRFSGRQFSNSRSEMNVSTLELGDSALYLCASSLTISTDTQYFGPGTRLTVL.

The chain joins TRBV19 to TRBJ2-2; no definite D call. The V end lost 3 bases, the J end lost 2 bases, and 10 bases lay between the germline ends. This CDR3 region has 15 residues. Per germline, CDR1 LNHDA and CDR2 SQIVND (reference sequence). The CDR3 loop is CASSMQHFNTGELFF. The CDR3, as DNA: TGTGCCAGTAGTATGCAACATTTTAACACCGGGGAGCTGTTTTTT. Full variable domain (missing parts from reference TRBV19 and TRBJ2-2): DGGITQSPKYLFRKEGQNVTLSCEQNLNHDAMYWYRQDPGQGLRLIYYSQIVNDFQKGDIAEGYSVSREKKESFPLTVTSAQKNPTAFYLCASSMQHFNTGELFFGEGSRLTVL.

The rearrangement uses TRBV9 and TRBJ2-1; no clear D gene. This CDR3 region has 17 residues. Trimming pared 2 bases from V and 0 bases from J, leaving 15 bases between. The germline V gene encodes CDR1 SGDLS and CDR2 YYNGEE. The CDR3 is CASSVTQVPSSYNEQFF. The DNA for the CDR3 is TGTGCCAGCAGCGTCACTCAGGTGCCGAGCTCCTACAATGAGCAGTTCTTC.

J is TRBJ1-1 and V is TRBV19, with TRBD1 matching 8 bases. This CDR3 contains 17 residues. Trimming took 7 bases from V and 4 from J; bases not matched to a gene: 17. The germline gives CDR1 LNHDA, CDR2 SQIVND (reference sequence). In DNA, the CDR3 is TGTGCCAGTATTCCGGGACAGGCGAGGCAGAGAAGCACTGAAGCTTTCTTT. It encodes CASIPGQARQRSTEAFF.

The CDR3 reads CASSWGVGQQTDTQYF. DNA for the CDR3: TGCGCCAGCAGCTGGGGAGTGGGACAGCAAACAGATACGCAGTATTTT. The gene calls are TRBV5-1 and TRBJ2-3, with 7 bases identical to TRBD1. Per germline, CDR1 SGHRS and CDR2 YFSETQ. J lost 3 bases, V lost 3 bases, and 10 bases had no gene match. The CDR3 consists of 16 residues.

This clone was picked up a small number of times. The genes are TRBV6-1 and TRBJ2-7, with TRBD2 matching 13 bases. The germline gives CDR1 MNHNS, CDR2 SASEGT. There are 15 residues in the CDR3. The V and J ends lost 4 bases and 5 bases, in that order; junction bases with no gene match: 5. CDR3 loop: CASSAPTSGRNEQYF. In nucleotides, the CDR3 is TGTGCCAGCAGTGCGCCGACTAGCGGGAGGAACGAGCAGTACTTC.